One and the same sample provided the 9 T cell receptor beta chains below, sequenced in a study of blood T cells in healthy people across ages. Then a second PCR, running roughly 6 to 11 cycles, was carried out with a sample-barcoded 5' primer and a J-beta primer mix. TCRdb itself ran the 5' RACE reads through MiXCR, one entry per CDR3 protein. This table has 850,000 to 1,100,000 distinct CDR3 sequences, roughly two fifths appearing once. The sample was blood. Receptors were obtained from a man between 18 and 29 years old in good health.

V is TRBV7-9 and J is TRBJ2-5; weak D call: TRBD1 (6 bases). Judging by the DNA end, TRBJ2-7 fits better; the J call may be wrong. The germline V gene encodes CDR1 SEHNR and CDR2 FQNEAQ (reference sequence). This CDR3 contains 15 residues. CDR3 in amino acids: CASSLLRTEGYEQYF. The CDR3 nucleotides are TGTGCCAGCAGCTTACTGAGGACAGAAGGCTACGAGCAGTACTTC.

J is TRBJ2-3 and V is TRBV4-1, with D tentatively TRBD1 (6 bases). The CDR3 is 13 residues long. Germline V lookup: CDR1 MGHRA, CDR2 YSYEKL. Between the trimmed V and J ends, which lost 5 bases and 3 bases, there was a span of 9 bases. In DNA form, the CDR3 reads TGCGCCAGCAGCGCAGGGGAGACAGATACGCAGTATTTT. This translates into CASSAGETDTQYF.

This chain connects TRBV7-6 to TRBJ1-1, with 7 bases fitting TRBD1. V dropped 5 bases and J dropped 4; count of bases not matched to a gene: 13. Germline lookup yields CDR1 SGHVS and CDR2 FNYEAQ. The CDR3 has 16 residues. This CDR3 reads CASSVRQGVAGTEAFF. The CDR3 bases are TGTGCCAGCAGCGTACGACAGGGTGTTGCAGGCACTGAAGCTTTCTTT.

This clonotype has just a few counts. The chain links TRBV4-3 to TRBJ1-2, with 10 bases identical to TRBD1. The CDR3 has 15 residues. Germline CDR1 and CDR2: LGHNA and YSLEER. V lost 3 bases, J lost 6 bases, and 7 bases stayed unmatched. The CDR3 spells CASSQDRDRGNGYTF. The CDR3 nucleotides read TGCGCCAGCAGCCAGGACCGGGACAGGGGTAATGGCTACACCTTC.

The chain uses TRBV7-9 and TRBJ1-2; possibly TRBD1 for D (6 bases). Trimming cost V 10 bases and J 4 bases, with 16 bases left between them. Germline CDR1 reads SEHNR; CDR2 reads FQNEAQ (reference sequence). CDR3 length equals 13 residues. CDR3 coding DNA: TGTGCCAACGAAAGGCTAGGGGGCTATGGCTACACCTTC. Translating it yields CANERLGGYGYTF. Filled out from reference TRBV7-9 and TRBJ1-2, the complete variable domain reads DTGVSQNPRHKITKRGQNVTFRCDPISEHNRLYWYRQTLGQGPEFLTYFQNEAQLEKSRLLSDRFSAERPKGSFSTLEIQRTEQGDSAMYLCANERLGGYGYTFGSGTRLTVV.

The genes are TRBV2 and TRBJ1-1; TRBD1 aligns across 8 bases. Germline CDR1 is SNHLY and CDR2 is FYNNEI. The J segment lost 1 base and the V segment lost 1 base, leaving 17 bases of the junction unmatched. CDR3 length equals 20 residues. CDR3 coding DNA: TGTGCCAGCAGTGAAGATGGCGGGACAGGAATAGTCGGATGGAACACTGAAGCTTTCTTT. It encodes CASSEDGGTGIVGWNTEAFF.

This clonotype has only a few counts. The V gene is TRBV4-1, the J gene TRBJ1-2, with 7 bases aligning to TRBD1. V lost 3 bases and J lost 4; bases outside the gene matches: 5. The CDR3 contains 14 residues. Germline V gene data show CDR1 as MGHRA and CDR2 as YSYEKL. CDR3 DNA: TGCGCCAGCAGCCAGGGACAGAGGATCTATGGCTACACCTTC. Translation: CASSQGQRIYGYTF.

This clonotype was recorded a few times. The CDR3 spells CASSLKQTDRGDEQFF. Here the CDR3 DNA reads TGTGCCAGCAGCCTAAAACAAACTGACAGGGGCGATGAGCAGTTCTTC. J is TRBJ2-1 and V is TRBV13; the match to TRBD1 covers 8 bases. The CDR3 has 16 amino acids. After removal of 5 bases from V and 8 bases from J, the junction contained 14 bases not matched to a gene. Germline CDR1 and CDR2: PRHDT and FYEKMQ (reference sequence).

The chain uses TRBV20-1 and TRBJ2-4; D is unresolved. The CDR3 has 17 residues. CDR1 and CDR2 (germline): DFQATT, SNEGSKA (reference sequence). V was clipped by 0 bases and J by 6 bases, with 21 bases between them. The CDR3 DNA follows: TGCAGTGCTAGAGAGGGTAGGACGAACACCCGCGGAAACATTCAGTACTTC. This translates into CSAREGRTNTRGNIQYF.